This T cell receptor (beta chain) originates from a study of cytomegalovirus exposure and HLA in healthy donors. In the PCR, 60 Vbeta and 13 Jbeta primers were used. Only in-frame clones appear in the TCRdb table, and some are missing; sequencing was by immunoSEQ multiplex PCR. The sample holds 85,000 to 130,000 clones, roughly 88% seen once. This clonotype originated in a woman aged 18-29 years in good health and CMV-seronegative. The specimen sequenced was PBMCs.

The CDR3 is CASFRRPNRGDTDTQYF. In DNA form, the CDR3 reads TGCGCCAGCTTCCGGAGGCCCAACAGGGGTGACACAGATACGCAGTATTTT. V is TRBV5-1 and J is TRBJ2-3; 7 bases agree with TRBD1. Germline V CDR1 and CDR2: SGHRS, YFSETQ. Unmatched junction bases numbered 16, after V lost 7 bases and J lost 2 bases. CDR3 length: 17 residues.